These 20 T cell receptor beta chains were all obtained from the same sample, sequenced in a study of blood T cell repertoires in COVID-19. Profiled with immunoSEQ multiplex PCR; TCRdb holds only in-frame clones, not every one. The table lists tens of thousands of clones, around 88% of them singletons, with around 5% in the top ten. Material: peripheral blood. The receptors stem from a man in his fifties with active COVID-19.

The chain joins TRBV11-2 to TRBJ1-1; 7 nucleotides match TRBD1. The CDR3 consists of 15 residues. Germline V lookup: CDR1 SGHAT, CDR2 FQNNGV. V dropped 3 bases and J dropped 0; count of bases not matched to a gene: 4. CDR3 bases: TGTGCCAGCAGCTTGGCCACAGGGGTGAACACTGAAGCTTTCTTT. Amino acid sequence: CASSLATGVNTEAFF.

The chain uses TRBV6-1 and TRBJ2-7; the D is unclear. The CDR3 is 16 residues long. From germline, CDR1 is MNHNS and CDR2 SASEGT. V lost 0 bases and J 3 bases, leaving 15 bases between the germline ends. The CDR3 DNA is TGTGCCAGCAGTGAAGCGTCCGCGGTGATGCTCTACGAGCAGTACTTC. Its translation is CASSEASAVMLYEQYF.

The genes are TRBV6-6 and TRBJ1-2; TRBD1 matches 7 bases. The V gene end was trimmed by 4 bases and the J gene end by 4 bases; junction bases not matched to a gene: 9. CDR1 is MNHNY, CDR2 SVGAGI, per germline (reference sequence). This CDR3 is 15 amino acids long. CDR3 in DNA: TGTGCCAGCAGTTCGGGGACAGATACCGTCTATGGCTACACCTTC. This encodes CASSSGTDTVYGYTF.

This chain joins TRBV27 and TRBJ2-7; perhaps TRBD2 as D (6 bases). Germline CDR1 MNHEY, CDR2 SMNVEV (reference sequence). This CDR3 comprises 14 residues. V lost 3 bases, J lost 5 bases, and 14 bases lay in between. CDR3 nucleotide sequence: TGTGCCAGCAGTTTGGGCAGGGACTTAGACGAGCAGTACTTC. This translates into CASSLGRDLDEQYF.

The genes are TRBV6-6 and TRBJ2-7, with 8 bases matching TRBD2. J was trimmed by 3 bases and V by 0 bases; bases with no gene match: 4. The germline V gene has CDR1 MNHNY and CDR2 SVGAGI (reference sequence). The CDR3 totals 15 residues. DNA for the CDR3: TGTGCCAGCAGTTACTCCCGGGGGGGAATCTACGAGCAGTACTTC. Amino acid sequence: CASSYSRGGIYEQYF.

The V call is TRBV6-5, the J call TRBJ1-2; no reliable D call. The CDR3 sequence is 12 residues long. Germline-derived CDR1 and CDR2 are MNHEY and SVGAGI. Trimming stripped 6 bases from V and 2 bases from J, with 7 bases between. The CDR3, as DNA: TGTGCCAGCAGCCAAGCGAACTATGGCTACACCTTC. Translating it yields CASSQANYGYTF.

CDR3 loop: CASSVDQLAGGQQYF. The CDR3, as DNA: TGTGCCAGCAGCGTAGATCAACTAGCGGGGGGACAGCAGTACTTC. The chain employs TRBV9 and TRBJ2-7; 12 bases map to TRBD2. Losses at the gene ends were 0 bases for V and 8 bases for J; bases not matched to a gene: 6. The CDR3 totals 15 residues. Germline-derived CDR1 and CDR2 are SGDLS and YYNGEE.

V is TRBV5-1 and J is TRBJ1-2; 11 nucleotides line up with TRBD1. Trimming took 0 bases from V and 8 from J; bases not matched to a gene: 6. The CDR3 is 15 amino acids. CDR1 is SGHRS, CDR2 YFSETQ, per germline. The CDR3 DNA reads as TGCGCCAGCAGCTTGGCCGGGACAGGGGGAAAGGGCTACACCTTC. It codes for CASSLAGTGGKGYTF.

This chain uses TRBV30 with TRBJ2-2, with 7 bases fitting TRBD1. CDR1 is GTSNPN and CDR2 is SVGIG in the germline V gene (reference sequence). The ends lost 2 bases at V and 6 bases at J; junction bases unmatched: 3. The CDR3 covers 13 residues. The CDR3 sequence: CAWSNQGAGELFF. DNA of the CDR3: TGTGCCTGGAGTAACCAGGGGGCCGGGGAGCTGTTTTTT. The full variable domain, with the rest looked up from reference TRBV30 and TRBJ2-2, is SQTIHQWPATLVQPVGSPLSLECTVEGTSNPNLYWYRQAAGRGLQLLFYSVGIGQISSEVPQNLSASRPQDRQFILSSKKLLLSDSGFYLCAWSNQGAGELFFGEGSRLTVL.

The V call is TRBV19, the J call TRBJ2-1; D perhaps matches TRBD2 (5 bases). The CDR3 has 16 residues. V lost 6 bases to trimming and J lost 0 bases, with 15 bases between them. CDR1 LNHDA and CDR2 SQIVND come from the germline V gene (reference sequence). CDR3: CASSPAGPSSYNEQFF. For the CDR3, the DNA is TGTGCCAGTAGCCCCGCGGGCCCGAGCTCCTACAATGAGCAGTTCTTC.

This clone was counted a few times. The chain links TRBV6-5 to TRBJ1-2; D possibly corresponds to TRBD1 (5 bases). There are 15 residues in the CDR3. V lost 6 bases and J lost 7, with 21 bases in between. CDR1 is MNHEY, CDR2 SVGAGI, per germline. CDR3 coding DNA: TGTGCCAGCAGACCGATTTTCCAGGGATGGGGTGGCTACACCTTC. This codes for CASRPIFQGWGGYTF.

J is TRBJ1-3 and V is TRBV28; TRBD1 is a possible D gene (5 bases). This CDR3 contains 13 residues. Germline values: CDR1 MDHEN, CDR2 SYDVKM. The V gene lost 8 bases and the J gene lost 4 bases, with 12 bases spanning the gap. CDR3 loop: CASETQGGNTIYF. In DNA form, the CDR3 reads TGTGCCAGCGAAACTCAGGGAGGAAACACCATATATTTT.

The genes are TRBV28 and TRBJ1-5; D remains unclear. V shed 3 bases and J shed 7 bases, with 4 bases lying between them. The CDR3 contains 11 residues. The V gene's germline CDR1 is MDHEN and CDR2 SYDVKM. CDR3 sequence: CASSFLQPQHF. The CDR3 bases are TGTGCCAGCAGTTTTCTCCAGCCCCAGCATTTT.

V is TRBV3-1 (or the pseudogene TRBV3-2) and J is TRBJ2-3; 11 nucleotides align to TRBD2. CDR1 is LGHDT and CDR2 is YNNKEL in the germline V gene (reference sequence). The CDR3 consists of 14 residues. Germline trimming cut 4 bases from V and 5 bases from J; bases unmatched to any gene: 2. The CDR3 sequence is CASSLGTSGDTQYF. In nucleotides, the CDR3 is TGTGCCAGCAGCCTAGGGACTAGCGGAGATACGCAGTATTTT.

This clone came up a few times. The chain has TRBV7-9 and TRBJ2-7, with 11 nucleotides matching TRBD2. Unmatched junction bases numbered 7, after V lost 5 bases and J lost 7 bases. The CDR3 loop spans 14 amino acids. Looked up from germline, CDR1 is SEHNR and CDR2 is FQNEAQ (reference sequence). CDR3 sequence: CASSAGTSGGEQYF. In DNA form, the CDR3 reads TGTGCCAGCAGCGCCGGGACTAGCGGTGGGGAGCAGTACTTC.

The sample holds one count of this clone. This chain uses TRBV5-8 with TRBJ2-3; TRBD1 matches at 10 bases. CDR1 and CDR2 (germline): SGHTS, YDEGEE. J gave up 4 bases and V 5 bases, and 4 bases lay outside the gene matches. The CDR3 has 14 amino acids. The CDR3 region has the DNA TGTGCCAGCAGGAAGACAGGGGGCTCAGATACGCAGTATTTT. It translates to CASRKTGGSDTQYF.

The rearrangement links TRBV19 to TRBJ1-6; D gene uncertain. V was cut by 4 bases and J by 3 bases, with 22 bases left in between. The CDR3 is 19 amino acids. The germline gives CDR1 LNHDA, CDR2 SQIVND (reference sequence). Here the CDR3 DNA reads TGTGCCAGTAGTAGCGGTGTCGGAGACTCACCCTTCTATAATTCACCCCTCCACTTT. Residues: CASSSGVGDSPFYNSPLHF.

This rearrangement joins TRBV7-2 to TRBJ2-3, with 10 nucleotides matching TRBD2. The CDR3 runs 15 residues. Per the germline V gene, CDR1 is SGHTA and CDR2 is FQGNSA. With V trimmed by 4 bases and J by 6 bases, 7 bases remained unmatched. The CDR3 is CASSSQSGRADTQYF. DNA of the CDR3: TGTGCCAGCAGCTCACAGAGCGGGAGGGCGGATACGCAGTATTTT.

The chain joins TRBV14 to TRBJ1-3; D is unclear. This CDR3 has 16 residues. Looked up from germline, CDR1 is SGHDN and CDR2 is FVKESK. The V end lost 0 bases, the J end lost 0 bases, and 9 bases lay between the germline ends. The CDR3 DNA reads TGTGCCAGCAGCCAAGATCTGGGGAGCTCTGGAAACACCATATATTTT. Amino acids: CASSQDLGSSGNTIYF.

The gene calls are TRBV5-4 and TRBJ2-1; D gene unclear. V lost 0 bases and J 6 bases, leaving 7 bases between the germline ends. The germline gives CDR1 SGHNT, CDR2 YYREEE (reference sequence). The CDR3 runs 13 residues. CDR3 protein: CASSLGLPNEQFF. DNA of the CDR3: TGTGCCAGCAGCTTGGGGCTGCCCAATGAGCAGTTCTTC.